This TCR beta chain stems from a study of neurological immune-mediated disorders. V lost 2 bases and J 2 bases, leaving 13 bases between the germline ends. CDR3 size: 15 residues. From germline, CDR1 is SGHRS and CDR2 YFSETQ. From 15-18 subjects, every sequencing run obtained over 160 million TCR-beta sequences. TCRdb passed the 5' RACE reads through MiXCR, listing each CDR3 protein once. The data show 55,000 to 75,000 distinct CDR3 sequences, less than 2.5% seen once. Unsorted libraries came from 2 million PBMCs stored at -80 °C. Findings of the study overall: While HTLV-1-associated myelopathy showed the greatest TCR clonal expansion, multiple sclerosis showed the least, falling below healthy controls. None of the features examined (clinical or MRI) was associated with the multiple sclerosis repertoire cluster.

This clonotype was observed a handful of times. The antigen is unknown. Material: PBMCs. The sequence derives from a man aged 50-60 years with multiple sclerosis. The gene calls are TRBV5-1 and TRBJ2-5; D uncertain. The CDR3 spells CASSFEALSQETQYF. The CDR3 region has the DNA TGCGCCAGCAGCTTCGAGGCCCTTTCACAAGAGACCCAGTACTTC. The complete variable domain, with remaining parts taken from reference TRBV5-1 and TRBJ2-5, reads KAGVTQTPRYLIKTRGQQVTLSCSPISGHRSVSWYQQTPGQGLQFLFEYFSETQRNKGNFPGRFSGRQFSNSRSEMNVSTLELGDSALYLCASSFEALSQETQYFGPGTRLLVL.